The source of this T cell receptor beta chain is a study of identical twins. Study-level points and caveats: Among out-of-frame alpha sequences shared by twins, low generation probability occurred in excess. In beta out-of-frame sequences, the excess sharing between twins was weaker. The models gave estimates that fell short of the out-of-frame TCR alpha sharing seen in monozygotic twins.

This clonotype was seen many times. Its antigen remains unknown. Unique molecular identifiers were present on the cDNA, which also gained a universal primer site by template switching. TCRdb called the 5' RACE reads again in MiXCR, with one record for every CDR3 protein. In the table there are 450,000 to 650,000 distinct CDR3 sequences, more than 9% of which are singletons. CDR3 length: 17 residues. Deletions cut 0 bases from V and 0 bases from J, with 14 bases between. Germline V gene data show CDR1 as SGHRS and CDR2 as YFSETQ. These same records also appear under a second study, on yellow fever vaccine responses in identical twins.

Input material: PBMCs. V and J are TRBV5-1 and TRBJ2-3; D tentatively fits TRBD1 or TRBD2 (6 bases each). This receptor was identified in a woman aged 18-30 years in good health. In DNA form, the CDR3 reads TGCGCCAGCAGCTTGGAAGGGGGGACCACTAGCACAGATACGCAGTATTTT. Translation gives CASSLEGGTTSTDTQYF.